Below, 5 T cell receptor beta chains from the same sample are listed, as sequenced in a study of vaccination and CD4 T cells after COVID-19. For these TCRs, the target antigens are not known. The treatment was: approximately 9-day PBMC culture with coronavirus spike peptide pools or control peptides (ViraFEST assay). With the Oncomine TCR Beta short-read assay, DNA from cultured CD4+ T cells was sequenced. From the PCR reads, TCRdb called clonotypes with MiXCR, one entry per CDR3 protein. The repertoire has about 5,000 distinct CDR3 sequences, about 45% of them found once; the top ten carry roughly 30%. The specimen was CD4+ T cells from blood, cultured in vitro. The receptors were sampled from a human donor who had recovered from COVID-19.

The V call is TRBV6-1, the J call TRBJ2-7; D is undetermined. Germline V gives CDR1 MNHNS, CDR2 SASEGT. This CDR3 spans 15 amino acids. The ends were cut back, 7 bases at V and 0 bases at J, with 16 bases in the middle. The CDR3 is CASINAGSSSYEQYF. The CDR3 DNA follows: TGTGCCAGCATTAACGCAGGTTCGAGCTCCTACGAGCAGTACTTC.

The V and J genes are TRBV6-2 or TRBV6-3 and TRBJ1-1; D gene ambiguous. The CDR3 runs to 14 residues. Per germline, CDR1 MNHEY and CDR2 SVGEGT. V lost 8 bases and J lost 4, with 17 bases in between. The CDR3 protein is CASSTFVLGTEAFF. The CDR3 DNA follows: TGTGCCAGCTCCACCTTTGTTTTGGGCACTGAAGCTTTCTTT.

V and J are TRBV5-1 and TRBJ2-2, with 7 bases lining up with TRBD1. This CDR3 region has 17 residues. J gave up 4 bases and V 2 bases, and 11 bases lay outside the gene matches. Germline V gene sequence: CDR1 SGHRS, CDR2 YFSETQ. The CDR3: CASSFLGQPSGTGELFF. The DNA for the CDR3 is TGCGCCAGCAGCTTCTTGGGACAGCCCTCGGGCACCGGGGAGCTGTTTTTT.

This clonotype occurred a few times. The chain uses TRBV20-1 and TRBJ2-7, with TRBD2 as a possible D gene (7 bases). Germline V lookup: CDR1 DFQATT, CDR2 SNEGSKA (reference sequence). Trimming pared 0 bases from V and 2 bases from J, leaving 14 bases between. This CDR3 comprises 15 residues. The DNA for the CDR3 is TGCAGTGCTAGAGATTCCGGGGGGCCGACCTACGAGCAGTACTTC. This codes for CSARDSGGPTYEQYF.

The V and J genes are TRBV11-3 and TRBJ2-1; 9 bases are shared with TRBD1. After removal of 1 base from V and 7 bases from J, the junction contained 8 bases not matched to a gene. The CDR3 totals 16 residues. Looked up from germline, CDR1 is SGHNT and CDR2 is YENEEA. CDR3 loop: CASSLAAGQGMNEQFF. CDR3 coding DNA: TGTGCCAGCAGCTTAGCAGCGGGACAGGGAATGAATGAGCAGTTCTTC.